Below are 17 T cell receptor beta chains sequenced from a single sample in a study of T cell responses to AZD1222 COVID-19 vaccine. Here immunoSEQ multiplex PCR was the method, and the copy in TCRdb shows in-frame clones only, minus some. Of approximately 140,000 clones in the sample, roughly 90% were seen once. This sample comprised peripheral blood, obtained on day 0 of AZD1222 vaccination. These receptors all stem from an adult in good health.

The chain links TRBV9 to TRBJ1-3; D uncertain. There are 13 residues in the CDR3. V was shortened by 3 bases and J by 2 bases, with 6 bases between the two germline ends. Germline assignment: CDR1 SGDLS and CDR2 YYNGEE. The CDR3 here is CASSEATGNTIYF. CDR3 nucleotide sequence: TGTGCCAGCAGCGAGGCGACTGGAAACACCATATATTTT.

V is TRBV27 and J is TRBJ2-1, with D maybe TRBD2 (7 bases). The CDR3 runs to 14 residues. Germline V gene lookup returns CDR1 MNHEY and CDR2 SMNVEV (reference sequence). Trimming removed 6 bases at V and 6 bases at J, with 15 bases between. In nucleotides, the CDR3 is TGTGCCAGCAGATACAAAAGGGGGGGCAATGAGCAGTTCTTC. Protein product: CASRYKRGGNEQFF.

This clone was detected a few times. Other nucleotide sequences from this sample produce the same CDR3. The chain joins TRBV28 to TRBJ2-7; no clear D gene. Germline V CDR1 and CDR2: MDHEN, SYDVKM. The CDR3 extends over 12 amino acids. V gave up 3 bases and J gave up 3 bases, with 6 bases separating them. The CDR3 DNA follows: TGTGCCAGCAGTTTTCAGAACTACGAGCAGTACTTC. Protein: CASSFQNYEQYF. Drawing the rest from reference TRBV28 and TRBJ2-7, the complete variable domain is DVKVTQSSRYLVKRTGEKVFLECVQDMDHENMFWYRQDPGLGLRLIYFSYDVKMKEKGDIPEGYSVSREKKERFSLILESASTNQTSMYLCASSFQNYEQYFGPGTRLTVT.

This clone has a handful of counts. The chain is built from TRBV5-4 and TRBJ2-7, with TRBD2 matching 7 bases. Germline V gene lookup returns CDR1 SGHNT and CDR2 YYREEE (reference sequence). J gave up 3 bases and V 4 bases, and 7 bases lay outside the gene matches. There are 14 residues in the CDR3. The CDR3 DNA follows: TGTGCCAGCAGCGAAGCGGGGATAAGCTACGAGCAGTACTTC. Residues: CASSEAGISYEQYF.

In DNA, the CDR3 is TGTGCCAGTACGGCCCGGGGGGAAAAACTGTTTTTT. Translation: CASTARGEKLFF. The genes are TRBV2 and TRBJ1-4, with D possibly matching TRBD1 (5 bases). Germline V lookup: CDR1 SNHLY, CDR2 FYNNEI. The CDR3 loop spans 12 amino acids. The germline V and J ends were trimmed by 9 bases and 8 bases, with 13 bases remaining between them.

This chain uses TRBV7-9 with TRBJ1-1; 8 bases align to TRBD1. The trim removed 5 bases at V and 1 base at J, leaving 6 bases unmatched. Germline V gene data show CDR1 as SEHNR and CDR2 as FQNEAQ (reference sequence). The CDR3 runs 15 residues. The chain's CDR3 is CASSPTDRANTEAFF. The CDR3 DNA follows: TGTGCCAGCAGCCCGACGGACAGGGCGAACACTGAAGCTTTCTTT.

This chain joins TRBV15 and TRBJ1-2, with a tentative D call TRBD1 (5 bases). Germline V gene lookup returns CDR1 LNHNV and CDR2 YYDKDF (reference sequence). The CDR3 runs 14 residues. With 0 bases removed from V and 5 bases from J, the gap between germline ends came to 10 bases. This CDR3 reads CATSRERDGYGYTF. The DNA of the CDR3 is TGTGCCACCAGCAGAGAAAGGGACGGATATGGCTACACCTTC.

The DNA for the CDR3 is TGTGCCAGCAGCTTAGAGGGTACCTCACCCCTCCACTTT. This translates into CASSLEGTSPLHF. The rearrangement links TRBV11-2 to TRBJ1-6; D gene uncertain. This CDR3 is 13 amino acids long. Trimming shortened V by 0 bases and J by 10 bases, and 7 bases separated the two germline ends. Germline loops: CDR1 SGHAT, CDR2 FQNNGV.

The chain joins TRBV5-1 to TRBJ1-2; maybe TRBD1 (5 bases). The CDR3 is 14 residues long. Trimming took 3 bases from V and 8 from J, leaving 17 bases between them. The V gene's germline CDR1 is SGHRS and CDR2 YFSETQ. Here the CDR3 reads CASSSGPGAFGYTF. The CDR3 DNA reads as TGCGCCAGCAGCTCAGGACCCGGGGCCTTCGGCTACACCTTC.

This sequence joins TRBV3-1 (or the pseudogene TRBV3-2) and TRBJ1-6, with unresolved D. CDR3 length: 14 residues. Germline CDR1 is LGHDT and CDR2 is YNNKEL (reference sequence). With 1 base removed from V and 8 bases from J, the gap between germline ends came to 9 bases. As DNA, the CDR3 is TGTGCCAGCAGCCAAGTCGCATCGGATTCACCCCTCCACTTT. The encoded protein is CASSQVASDSPLHF.

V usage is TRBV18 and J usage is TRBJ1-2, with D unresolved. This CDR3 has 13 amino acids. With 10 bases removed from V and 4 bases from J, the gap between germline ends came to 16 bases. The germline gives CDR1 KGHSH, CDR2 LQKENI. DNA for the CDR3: TGTGCCACCCTCGGACCGACGGGCTATGGCTACACCTTC. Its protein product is CATLGPTGYGYTF. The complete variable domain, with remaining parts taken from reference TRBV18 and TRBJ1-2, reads NAGVMQNPRHLVRRRGQEARLRCSPMKGHSHVYWYRQLPEEGLKFMVYLQKENIIDESGMPKERFSAEFPKEGPSILRIQQVVRGDSAAYFCATLGPTGYGYTFGSGTRLTVV.

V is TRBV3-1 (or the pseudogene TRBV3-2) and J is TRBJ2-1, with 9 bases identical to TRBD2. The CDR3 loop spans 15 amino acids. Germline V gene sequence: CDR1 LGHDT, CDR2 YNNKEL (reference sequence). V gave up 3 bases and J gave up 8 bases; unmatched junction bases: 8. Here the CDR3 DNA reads TGTGCCAGCAGCCATCTAGCGGGAAGAATACATGAGCAGTTCTTC. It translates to CASSHLAGRIHEQFF.

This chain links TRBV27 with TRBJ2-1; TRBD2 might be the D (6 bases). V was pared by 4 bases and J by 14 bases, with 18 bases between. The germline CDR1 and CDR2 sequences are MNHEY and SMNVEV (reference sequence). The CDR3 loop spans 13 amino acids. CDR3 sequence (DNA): TGTGCCAGCAGTTACCCGGGACTCCCCCAGGAGTTCTTC. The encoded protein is CASSYPGLPQEFF.

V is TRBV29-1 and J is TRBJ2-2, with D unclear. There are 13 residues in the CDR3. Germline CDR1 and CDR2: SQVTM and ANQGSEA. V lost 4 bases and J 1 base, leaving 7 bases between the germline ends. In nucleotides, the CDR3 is TGCAGCGTTGTAGTGCAGAACACCGGGGAGCTGTTTTTT. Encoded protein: CSVVVQNTGELFF.

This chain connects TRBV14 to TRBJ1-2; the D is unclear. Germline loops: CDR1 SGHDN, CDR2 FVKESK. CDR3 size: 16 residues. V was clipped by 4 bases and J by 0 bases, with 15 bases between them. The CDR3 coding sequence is TGTGCCAGCAGCCCGCTGGGGATGGGTTCTAACTATGGCTACACCTTC. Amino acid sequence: CASSPLGMGSNYGYTF.

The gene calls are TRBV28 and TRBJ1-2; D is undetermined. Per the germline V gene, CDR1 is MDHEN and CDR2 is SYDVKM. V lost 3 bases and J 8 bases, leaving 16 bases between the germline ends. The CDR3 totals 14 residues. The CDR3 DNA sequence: TGTGCCAGCAGTTTCACAGCAATAACGTCCGGCTACACCTTC. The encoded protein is CASSFTAITSGYTF.

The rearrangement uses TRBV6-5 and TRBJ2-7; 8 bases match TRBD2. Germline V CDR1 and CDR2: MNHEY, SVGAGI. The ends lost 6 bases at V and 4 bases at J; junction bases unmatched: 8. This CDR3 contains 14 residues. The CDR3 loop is CASRGSGGRYEQYF. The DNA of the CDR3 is TGTGCCAGCAGGGGGTCGGGAGGGAGGTACGAGCAGTACTTC.